These 13 T cell receptor beta chains came from one sample sequenced in a study of OX40 agonist ivuxolimab in advanced cancers. Here immunoSEQ multiplex PCR was the method, and the copy in TCRdb shows in-frame clones only, minus some. Of about 80,000 clones in the sample, 80% to 90% were seen once. The sample consisted of CD4+ or CD8+ T cells sorted from blood, taken in a trial of the OX40 agonist ivuxolimab. The source is an adult with an advanced solid tumor such as melanoma, head and neck, liver or kidney cancer.

The V and J genes are TRBV30 and TRBJ1-2; TRBD1 matches 8 bases. The CDR3 is 13 residues long. CDR1 is GTSNPN, CDR2 SVGIG, per germline (reference sequence). Losses at the gene ends were 3 bases for V and 7 bases for J; bases not matched to a gene: 7. The CDR3 nucleotides read TGTGCCTGGAGAGGACAGGGCGGCTCTGGCTACACCTTC. Its translation is CAWRGQGGSGYTF.

The chain has TRBV20-1 and TRBJ1-2; D gene uncertain. Germline CDR1 is DFQATT and CDR2 is SNEGSKA (reference sequence). The CDR3 contains 11 residues. Trimming cost V 4 bases and J 2 bases, with 5 bases left between them. CDR3 nucleotides: TGCAGTGCTAAGGGCAACTATGGCTACACCTTC. It codes for CSAKGNYGYTF.

The chain links TRBV6-5 to TRBJ1-2, with D uncertain. The length of the CDR3 is 11 residues. V was trimmed by 8 bases and J by 7 bases, leaving 11 bases between them. Germline CDR1 reads MNHEY; CDR2 reads SVGAGI. CDR3 bases: TGTGCCAGCGGGGATGTCGGTGGCTACACCTTC. This gives the protein CASGDVGGYTF.

This chain's CDR3 is CASTSNTGELFF. As DNA, the CDR3 is TGTGCCAGCACCTCGAACACCGGGGAGCTGTTTTTT. The rearrangement links TRBV6-5 to TRBJ2-2; D unclear. Germline loops: CDR1 MNHEY, CDR2 SVGAGI. Trimming removed 7 bases from V and 0 bases from J, with 3 bases in between. The CDR3 is made up of 12 amino acids.

The chain recombines TRBV19 with TRBJ2-7; either TRBD1 or TRBD2 may supply D (5 bases each). CDR3 size: 15 residues. Germline CDR1 LNHDA, CDR2 SQIVND (reference sequence). Trimming shortened V by 5 bases and J by 6 bases, and 20 bases separated the two germline ends. In DNA, the CDR3 is TGTGCCAGTAGTTCTCTTCGGGACGGTCCGGGCGAGCAGTACTTC. Its protein is CASSSLRDGPGEQYF. Variable domain in full (rest from reference TRBV19 and TRBJ2-7): DGGITQSPKYLFRKEGQNVTLSCEQNLNHDAMYWYRQDPGQGLRLIYYSQIVNDFQKGDIAEGYSVSREKKESFPLTVTSAQKNPTAFYLCASSSLRDGPGEQYFGPGTRLTVT.

This rearrangement joins TRBV5-1 to TRBJ2-1; 8 positions match TRBD2. Per germline, CDR1 SGHRS and CDR2 YFSETQ. The CDR3 spans 16 residues. The V segment lost 4 bases and the J segment 7 bases; nucleotides outside the gene matches: 13. CDR3 coding DNA: TGCGCCAGCAGCCCCCCGGGACTAGTGGGATGGAATGAGCAGTTCTTC. Translation gives CASSPPGLVGWNEQFF.

With regard to this clone: At one end, the junction sequence differs from germline, possibly due to a read error. V usage is TRBV27 and J usage is TRBJ2-7; maybe TRBD2 (7 bases). CDR3 length: 14 amino acids. From germline, CDR1 is MNHEY and CDR2 SMNVEV (reference sequence). The DNA of the CDR3 is TGTGCCAGCAGTTTGGGGGGGCGCATCTACGAGCGGTACTTC. Translated: CASSLGGRIYERYF.

The chain links TRBV5-4 to TRBJ1-2; TRBD1 matches 9 bases. This CDR3 has 14 amino acids. Germline V gene lookup returns CDR1 SGHNT and CDR2 YYREEE (reference sequence). V lost 4 bases, J lost 7 bases, and 8 bases stayed unmatched. CDR3 residues: CASSLSGTGFGYTF. In DNA, the CDR3 is TGTGCCAGCAGCCTCTCTGGGACAGGGTTTGGCTACACCTTC.

As DNA, the CDR3 is TGTGCCACAATAGTAGGACAGGGGGGTTACGAGCAGTACTTC. This gives the protein CATIVGQGGYEQYF. J is TRBJ2-7 and V is TRBV10-3, with 10 bases identical to TRBD1. CDR1 is ENHRY, CDR2 SYGVKD, per germline. There are 14 residues in the CDR3. After removal of 10 bases from V and 4 bases from J, the junction contained 10 bases not matched to a gene.

The chain has TRBV6-5 and TRBJ1-2; 9 nucleotides agree with TRBD1. V shed 0 bases, J shed 4 bases, and the junction held 0 bases outside the gene matches. Germline values: CDR1 MNHEY, CDR2 SVGAGI. The CDR3 is 14 amino acids. The DNA for the CDR3 is TGTGCCAGCAGTTACTCGACAGGGGGCTATGGCTACACCTTC. Its protein is CASSYSTGGYGYTF.

The chain carries TRBV7-9 and TRBJ1-5; maybe TRBD1 (6 bases). The CDR3 totals 16 residues. Germline CDR1 reads SEHNR; CDR2 reads FQNEAQ (reference sequence). V was cut by 3 bases and J by 3 bases, with 15 bases left in between. CDR3 sequence: CASSFRTWTANQPQHF. In nucleotides, the CDR3 is TGTGCCAGCAGCTTTCGAACTTGGACAGCCAATCAGCCCCAGCATTTT. Combining the CDR3 with reference TRBV7-9 and TRBJ1-5 gives the whole variable domain DTGVSQNPRHKITKRGQNVTFRCDPISEHNRLYWYRQTLGQGPEFLTYFQNEAQLEKSRLLSDRFSAERPKGSFSTLEIQRTEQGDSAMYLCASSFRTWTANQPQHFGDGTRLSIL.

The genes are TRBV10-3 and TRBJ1-1; 7 bases fit TRBD1. The CDR3 contains 12 residues. The V gene end was trimmed by 10 bases and the J gene end by 4 bases; junction bases not matched to a gene: 6. Germline CDR1 is ENHRY and CDR2 is SYGVKD. The CDR3 region has the DNA TGTGCCAACGGACAGGTCGGCACTGAAGCTTTCTTT. Residues: CANGQVGTEAFF.

The V gene is TRBV7-2, the J gene TRBJ2-5; 11 bases agree with TRBD2. With the DNA end fitting TRBJ2-7 better, the J assignment may be wrong. Germline V gives CDR1 SGHTA, CDR2 FQGNSA. The CDR3 sequence is 15 residues long. Here the CDR3 reads CASSTTSGGSYEQYF. CDR3 sequence (DNA): TGTGCCAGCAGCACCACTAGCGGGGGCTCCTACGAGCAGTACTTC.